A single sample is the source of the 14 T cell receptor beta chains below, sequenced in a study. Treg sorting used a CD4+CD25+CD127-/low gate. In TCRdb, the 5' RACE reads were re-called with MiXCR into one record per CDR3 protein. Among 35,000 to 50,000 distinct CDR3 sequences listed, about 20% were seen once. Sequenced: Tregs sorted from blood. The receptors were gathered from a female donor with breast cancer.

This clonotype was recorded many times. The chain has TRBV9 and TRBJ2-1, with D maybe TRBD2 (6 bases). The germline V gene has CDR1 SGDLS and CDR2 YYNGEE. This CDR3 has 16 residues. The V end was cut by 0 bases, the J end by 0 bases, with 10 bases between. CDR3 sequence: CASSVAVAVSYNEQFF. Written as DNA, the CDR3 is TGTGCCAGCAGCGTAGCAGTAGCGGTCTCCTACAATGAGCAGTTCTTC.

This clonotype has just a few counts. The chain uses TRBV5-1 and TRBJ2-3; the D gene could be TRBD1 or TRBD2 (5 bases each). The CDR3 spans 15 residues. Germline V lookup: CDR1 SGHRS, CDR2 YFSETQ. V lost 0 bases to trimming and J lost 4 bases, with 12 bases between them. The CDR3 sequence: CASSLGVGGADTQYF. Written as DNA, the CDR3 is TGCGCCAGCAGCTTGGGAGTTGGGGGAGCAGATACGCAGTATTTT.

The gene calls are TRBV18 and TRBJ2-7; 14 bases are a match to TRBD2. Germline CDR1 KGHSH, CDR2 LQKENI. CDR3 length: 16 amino acids. With 3 bases clipped from V and 5 bases from J, the junction kept 6 bases outside the gene matches. The CDR3, as DNA: TGTGCCAGCTCACCTGAAGGACTAGCGGGAGGTGACGAGCAGTACTTC. It specifies CASSPEGLAGGDEQYF.

This clonotype was seen at least ten times. The gene calls are TRBV4-2 and TRBJ2-1; no reliable D call. V lost 0 bases and J lost 0, with 6 bases in between. The CDR3 has 15 amino acids. CDR1 is LGHNA, CDR2 YNFKEQ, per germline. This chain's CDR3 is CASSQDWVSYNEQFF. The CDR3 DNA follows: TGTGCCAGCAGCCAAGACTGGGTCTCCTACAATGAGCAGTTCTTC.

This clonotype turned up a few times. This rearrangement joins TRBV20-1 to TRBJ2-2, with TRBD2 identical over 9 bases. J gave up 6 bases and V 0 bases, and 11 bases lay outside the gene matches. Germline CDR1 and CDR2: DFQATT and SNEGSKA (reference sequence). This CDR3 has 17 amino acids. The CDR3 nucleotides are TGCAGTGCTAGAGACACCCGATTAGCGGGAGTCCCCGGGGAGCTGTTTTTT. It is translated as CSARDTRLAGVPGELFF.

The chain is built from TRBV7-6 and TRBJ2-6, with D perhaps matching TRBD2 (5 bases). CDR1 and CDR2 from the germline V gene are SGHVS and FNYEAQ. This CDR3 contains 17 residues. Trimming left V 0 bases short and J 2 bases short, with 11 bases between. In DNA, the CDR3 is TGTGCCAGCAGCTTAGCGGCGGCCGGGGCTGGGGCCAACGTCCTGACTTTC. Translating gives CASSLAAAGAGANVLTF.

Notes on this clonotype: The CDR3 carries no conserved terminal phenylalanine or tryptophan, so it likely arises from a read error. The rearrangement uses TRBV7-9 and TRBJ2-7; a weak D match, TRBD1 (5 bases). Germline assignment: CDR1 SEHNR and CDR2 FQNEAQ (reference sequence). This CDR3 is 14 amino acids long. The V end lost 1 base, the J end lost 2 bases, and 9 bases lay between the germline ends. CDR3 coding DNA: TGTGCCAGCAGCTTAGGACAGATCCCCTACGAGCAGTACTCC. This encodes CASSLGQIPYEQYS.

In this sample, this clonotype turned up many times. The chain combines TRBV15 with TRBJ1-5; the D gene is possibly TRBD1 (5 bases). V gave up 7 bases and J gave up 5 bases, with 18 bases separating them. This CDR3 spans 15 amino acids. Germline V lookup: CDR1 LNHNV, CDR2 YYDKDF (reference sequence). The CDR3 DNA reads TGTGCCACCACCAAAACCAGAGGGGCCCATCAGCCCCAGCATTTT. Its protein product is CATTKTRGAHQPQHF.

This clonotype was counted many times. This chain joins TRBV6-1 and TRBJ2-1; possibly TRBD1 for D (6 bases). Trimming pared 2 bases from V and 3 bases from J, leaving 11 bases between. This CDR3 comprises 15 residues. Germline V gene data show CDR1 as MNHNS and CDR2 as SASEGT. The CDR3: CASSERGQFYNEQFF. The CDR3 coding sequence is TGTGCCAGCAGTGAAAGGGGACAATTCTACAATGAGCAGTTCTTC.

This clonotype was counted a few times. The gene calls are TRBV5-6 and TRBJ1-4; D unresolved. Germline V gene lookup returns CDR1 SGHDT and CDR2 YYEEEE. V shed 0 bases and J shed 4 bases, with 10 bases lying between them. CDR3 length: 15 amino acids. The CDR3, as DNA: TGTGCCAGCAGCTTGGGGGCACTTGGTAATGAAAAACTGTTTTTT. Translating gives CASSLGALGNEKLFF.

On this clonotype itself: Because the CDR3 is missing its conserved closing phenylalanine or tryptophan, this is likely a read error. This chain connects TRBV5-1 to TRBJ2-1; possibly TRBD1 or TRBD2 for D (5 bases each). Germline values: CDR1 SGHRS, CDR2 YFSETQ. The CDR3 contains 13 residues. The V and J ends lost 3 bases and 5 bases respectively, with 9 bases between them. For the CDR3, the DNA is TGCGCCAGCAGCTCGAGGGGAGACAATGAGCAGTTCTCC. This encodes CASSSRGDNEQFS.

Points on this clonotype: A read error is likely, as this CDR3 ends without the conserved phenylalanine or tryptophan. The genes are TRBV20-1 and TRBJ2-7, with D uncertain. CDR3 length: 14 residues. V was shortened by 3 bases and J by 0 bases, with 12 bases between the two germline ends. The germline gives CDR1 DFQATT, CDR2 SNEGSKA (reference sequence). This chain's CDR3 is CSASGVGFSYEQYL. The CDR3 DNA follows: TGCAGTGCTAGTGGGGTGGGATTCTCCTACGAGCAGTACCTC.

This clonotype turned up a few times. The genes are TRBV20-1 and TRBJ2-7; a possible D gene is TRBD2 (6 bases). The CDR3 extends over 14 amino acids. Germline lookup yields CDR1 DFQATT and CDR2 SNEGSKA (reference sequence). V lost 5 bases and J lost 3, with 17 bases in between. The CDR3 DNA is TGCAGTGCTTACGACGGGACTTCTATCTACGAGCAGTACTTC. Translated, it gives CSAYDGTSIYEQYF.

This clonotype qualifies as medium-sized. The rearrangement links TRBV12-3 or TRBV12-4 to TRBJ2-3; D not certain. There are 15 residues in the CDR3. Trimming shortened V by 4 bases and J by 4 bases, and 15 bases separated the two germline ends. The CDR3 DNA sequence: TGTGCCAGCAGTTCCCTACGGAAGATTTCAGATACGCAGTATTTT. Protein: CASSSLRKISDTQYF.